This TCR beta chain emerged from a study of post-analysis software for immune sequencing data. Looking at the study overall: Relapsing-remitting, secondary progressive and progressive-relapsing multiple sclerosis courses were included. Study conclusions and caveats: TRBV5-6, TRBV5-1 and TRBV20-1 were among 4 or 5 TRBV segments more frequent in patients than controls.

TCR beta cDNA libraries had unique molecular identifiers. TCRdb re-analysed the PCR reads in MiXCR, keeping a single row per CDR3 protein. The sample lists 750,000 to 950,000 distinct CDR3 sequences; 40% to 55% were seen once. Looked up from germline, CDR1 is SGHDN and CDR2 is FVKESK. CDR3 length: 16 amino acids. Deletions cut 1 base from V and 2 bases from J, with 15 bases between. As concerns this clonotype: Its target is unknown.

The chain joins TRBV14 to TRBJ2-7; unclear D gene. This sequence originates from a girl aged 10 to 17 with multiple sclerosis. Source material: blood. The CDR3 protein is CASSQGKLGFPYEQYF. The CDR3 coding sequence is TGTGCCAGCAGCCAAGGAAAGCTCGGATTCCCCTACGAGCAGTACTTC.